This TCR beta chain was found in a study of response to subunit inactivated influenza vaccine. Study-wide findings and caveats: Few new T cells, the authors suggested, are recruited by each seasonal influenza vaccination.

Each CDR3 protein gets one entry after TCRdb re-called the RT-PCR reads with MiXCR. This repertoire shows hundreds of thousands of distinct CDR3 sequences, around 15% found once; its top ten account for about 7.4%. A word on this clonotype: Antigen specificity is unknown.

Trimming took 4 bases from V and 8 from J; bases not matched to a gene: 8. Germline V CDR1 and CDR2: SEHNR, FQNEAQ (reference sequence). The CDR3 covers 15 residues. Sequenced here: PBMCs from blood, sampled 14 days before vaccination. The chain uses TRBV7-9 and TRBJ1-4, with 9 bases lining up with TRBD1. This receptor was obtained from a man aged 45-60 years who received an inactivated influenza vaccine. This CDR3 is CASSSTGGGGEKLFF. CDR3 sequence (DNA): TGTGCCAGCAGCTCGACAGGGGGAGGAGGGGAAAAACTGTTTTTT.